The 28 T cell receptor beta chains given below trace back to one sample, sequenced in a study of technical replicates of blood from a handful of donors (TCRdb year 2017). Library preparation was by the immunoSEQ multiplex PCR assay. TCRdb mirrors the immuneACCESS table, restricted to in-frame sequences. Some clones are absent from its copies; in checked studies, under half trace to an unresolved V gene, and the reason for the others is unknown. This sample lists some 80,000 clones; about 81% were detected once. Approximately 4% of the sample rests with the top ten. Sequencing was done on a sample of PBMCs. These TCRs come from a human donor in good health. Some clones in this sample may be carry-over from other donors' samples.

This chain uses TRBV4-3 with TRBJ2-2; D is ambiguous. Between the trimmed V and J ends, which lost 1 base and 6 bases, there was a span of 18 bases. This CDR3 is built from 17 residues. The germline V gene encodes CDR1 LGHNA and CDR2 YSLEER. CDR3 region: CASSQAILVSDPGELFF. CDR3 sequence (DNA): TGCGCCAGCAGCCAAGCGATTCTTGTCAGCGACCCCGGGGAGCTGTTTTTT.

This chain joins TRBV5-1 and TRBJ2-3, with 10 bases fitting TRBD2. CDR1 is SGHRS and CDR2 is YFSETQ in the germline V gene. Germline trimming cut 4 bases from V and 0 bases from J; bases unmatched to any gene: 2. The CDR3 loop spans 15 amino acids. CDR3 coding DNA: TGCGCCAGCAGCATACTAGCGGGGAGCACAGATACGCAGTATTTT. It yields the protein CASSILAGSTDTQYF.

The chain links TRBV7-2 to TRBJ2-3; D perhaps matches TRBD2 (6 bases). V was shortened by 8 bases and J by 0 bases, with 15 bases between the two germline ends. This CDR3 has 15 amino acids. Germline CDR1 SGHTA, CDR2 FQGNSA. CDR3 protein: CASSWSGLSTDTQYF. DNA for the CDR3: TGTGCCAGCTCCTGGTCGGGACTGAGCACAGATACGCAGTATTTT.

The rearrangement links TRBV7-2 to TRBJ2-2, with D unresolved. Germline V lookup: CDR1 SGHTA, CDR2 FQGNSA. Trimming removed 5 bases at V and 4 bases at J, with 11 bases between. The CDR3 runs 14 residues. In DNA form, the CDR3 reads TGTGCCAGCAGCCCTGTTAGTTTCACCGGGGAGCTGTTTTTT. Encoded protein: CASSPVSFTGELFF.

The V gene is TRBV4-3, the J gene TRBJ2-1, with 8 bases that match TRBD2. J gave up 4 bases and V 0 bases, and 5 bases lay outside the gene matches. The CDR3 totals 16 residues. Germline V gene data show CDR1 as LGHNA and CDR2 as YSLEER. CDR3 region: CASSQETAGGYNEQFF. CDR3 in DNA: TGCGCCAGCAGCCAAGAGACGGCGGGAGGTTACAATGAGCAGTTCTTC.

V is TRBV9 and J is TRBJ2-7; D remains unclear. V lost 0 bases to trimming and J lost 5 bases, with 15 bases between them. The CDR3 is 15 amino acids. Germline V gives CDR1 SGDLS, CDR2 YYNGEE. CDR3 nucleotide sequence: TGTGCCAGCAGCGTAGAAGAGGTAGCTTACGACGAGCAGTACTTC. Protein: CASSVEEVAYDEQYF.

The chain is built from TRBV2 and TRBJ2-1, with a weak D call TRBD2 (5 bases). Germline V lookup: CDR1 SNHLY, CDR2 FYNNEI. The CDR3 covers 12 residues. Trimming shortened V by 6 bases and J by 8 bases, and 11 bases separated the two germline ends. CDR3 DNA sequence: TGTGCCAGCAGAGCGGAGCTTGATGAGCAGTTCTTC. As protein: CASRAELDEQFF.

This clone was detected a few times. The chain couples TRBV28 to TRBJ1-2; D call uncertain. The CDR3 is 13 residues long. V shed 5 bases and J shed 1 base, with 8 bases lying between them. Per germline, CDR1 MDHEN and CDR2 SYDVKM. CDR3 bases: TGTGCCAGCAGTCTAGAGATTAACTATGGCTACACCTTC. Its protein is CASSLEINYGYTF.

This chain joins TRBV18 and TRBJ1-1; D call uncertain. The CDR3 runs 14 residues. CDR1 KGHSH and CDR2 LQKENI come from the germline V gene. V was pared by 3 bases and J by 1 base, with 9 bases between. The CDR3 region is CASSPWAENTEAFF. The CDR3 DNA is TGTGCCAGCTCACCTTGGGCAGAGAACACTGAAGCTTTCTTT.

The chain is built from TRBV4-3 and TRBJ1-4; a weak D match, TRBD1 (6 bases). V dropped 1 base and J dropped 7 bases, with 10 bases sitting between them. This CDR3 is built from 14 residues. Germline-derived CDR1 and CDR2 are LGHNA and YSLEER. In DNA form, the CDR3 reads TGCGCCAGCAGCCAAGTACAGGGTGGTGAAAAACTGTTTTTT. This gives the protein CASSQVQGGEKLFF.

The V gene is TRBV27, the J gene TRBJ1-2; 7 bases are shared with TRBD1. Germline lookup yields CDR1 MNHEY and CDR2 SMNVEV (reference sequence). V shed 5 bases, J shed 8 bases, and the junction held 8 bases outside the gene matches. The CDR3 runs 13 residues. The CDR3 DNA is TGTGCCAGCAGTCCTACAGGGGTATGGGGCTACACCTTC. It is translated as CASSPTGVWGYTF.

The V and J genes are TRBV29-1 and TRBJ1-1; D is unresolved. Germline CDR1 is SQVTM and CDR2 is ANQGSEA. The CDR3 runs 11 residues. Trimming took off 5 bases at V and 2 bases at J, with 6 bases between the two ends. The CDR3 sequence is CSVLVNTEAFF. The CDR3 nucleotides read TGCAGCGTTCTCGTTAACACTGAAGCTTTCTTT.

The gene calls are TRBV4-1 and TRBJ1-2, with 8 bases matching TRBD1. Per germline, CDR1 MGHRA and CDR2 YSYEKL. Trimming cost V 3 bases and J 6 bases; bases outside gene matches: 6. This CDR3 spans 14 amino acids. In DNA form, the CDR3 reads TGCGCCAGCAGCCATGCGACAGGGGTTGATGGCTACACCTTC. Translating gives CASSHATGVDGYTF.

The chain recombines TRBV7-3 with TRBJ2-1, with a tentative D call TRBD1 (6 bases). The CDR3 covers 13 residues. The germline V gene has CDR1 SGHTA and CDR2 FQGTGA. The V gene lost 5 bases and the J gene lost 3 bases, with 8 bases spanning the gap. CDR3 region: CASSKDSYNEQFF. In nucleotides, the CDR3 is TGTGCCAGCAGCAAGGACAGCTACAATGAGCAGTTCTTC.

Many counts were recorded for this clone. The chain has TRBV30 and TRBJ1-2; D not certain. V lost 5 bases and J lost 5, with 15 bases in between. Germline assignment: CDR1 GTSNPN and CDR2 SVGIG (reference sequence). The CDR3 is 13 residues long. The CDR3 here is CAWFAGLGYGYTF. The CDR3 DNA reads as TGTGCCTGGTTTGCGGGCCTGGGGTATGGCTACACCTTC.

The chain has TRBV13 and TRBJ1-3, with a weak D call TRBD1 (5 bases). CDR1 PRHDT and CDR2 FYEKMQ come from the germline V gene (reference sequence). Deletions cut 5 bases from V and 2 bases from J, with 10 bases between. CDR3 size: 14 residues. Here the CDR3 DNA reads TGTGCCAGCAGCGCCAGGGAGGCTGGAAACACCATATATTTT. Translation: CASSAREAGNTIYF.

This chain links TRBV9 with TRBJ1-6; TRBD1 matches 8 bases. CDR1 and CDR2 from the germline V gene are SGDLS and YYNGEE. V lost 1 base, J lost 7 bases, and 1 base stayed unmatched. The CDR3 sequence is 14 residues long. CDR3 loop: CASSVSGGNSPLHF. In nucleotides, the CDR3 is TGTGCCAGCAGCGTATCAGGGGGCAATTCACCCCTCCACTTT.

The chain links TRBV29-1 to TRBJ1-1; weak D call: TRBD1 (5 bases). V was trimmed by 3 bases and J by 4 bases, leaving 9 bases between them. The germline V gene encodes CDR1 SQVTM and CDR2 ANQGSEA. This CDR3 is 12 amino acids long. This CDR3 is CSVDGGITEAFF. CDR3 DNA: TGCAGCGTTGACGGGGGGATCACTGAAGCTTTCTTT.

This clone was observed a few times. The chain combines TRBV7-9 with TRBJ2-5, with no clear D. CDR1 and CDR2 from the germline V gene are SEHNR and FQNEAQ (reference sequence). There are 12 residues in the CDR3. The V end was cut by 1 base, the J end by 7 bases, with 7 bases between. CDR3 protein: CASSLDVGTQYF. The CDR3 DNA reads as TGTGCCAGCAGCTTAGATGTCGGGACCCAGTACTTC. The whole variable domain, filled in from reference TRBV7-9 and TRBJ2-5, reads DTGVSQNPRHKITKRGQNVTFRCDPISEHNRLYWYRQTLGQGPEFLTYFQNEAQLEKSRLLSDRFSAERPKGSFSTLEIQRTEQGDSAMYLCASSLDVGTQYFGPGTRLLVL.

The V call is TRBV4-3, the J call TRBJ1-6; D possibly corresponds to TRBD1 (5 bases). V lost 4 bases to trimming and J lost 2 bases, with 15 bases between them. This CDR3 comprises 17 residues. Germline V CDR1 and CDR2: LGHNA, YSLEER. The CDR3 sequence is CASSRDFTGAYNSPLHF. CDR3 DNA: TGCGCCAGCAGCCGAGACTTCACGGGGGCCTATAATTCACCCCTCCACTTT.

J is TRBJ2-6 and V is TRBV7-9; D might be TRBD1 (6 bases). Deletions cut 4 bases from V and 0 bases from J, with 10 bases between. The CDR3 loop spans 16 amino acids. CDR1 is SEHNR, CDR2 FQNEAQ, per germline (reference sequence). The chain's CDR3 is CASSSRTASGANVLTF. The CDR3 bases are TGTGCCAGCAGCTCCCGGACAGCCTCTGGGGCCAACGTCCTGACTTTC.

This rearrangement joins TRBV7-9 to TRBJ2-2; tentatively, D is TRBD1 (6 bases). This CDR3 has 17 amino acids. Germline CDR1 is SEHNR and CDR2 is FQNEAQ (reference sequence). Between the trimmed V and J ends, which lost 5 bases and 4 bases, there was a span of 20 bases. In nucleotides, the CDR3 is TGTGCCAGCAGCACGGATACAGGGTTAATGAGCACCGGGGAGCTGTTTTTT. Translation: CASSTDTGLMSTGELFF.

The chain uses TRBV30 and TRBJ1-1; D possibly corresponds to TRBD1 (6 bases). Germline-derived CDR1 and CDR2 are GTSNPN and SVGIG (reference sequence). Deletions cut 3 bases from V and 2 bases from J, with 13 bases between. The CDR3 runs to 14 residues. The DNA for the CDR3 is TGTGCCTGGAGGAAACAGGGAATAAACACTGAAGCTTTCTTT. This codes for CAWRKQGINTEAFF.

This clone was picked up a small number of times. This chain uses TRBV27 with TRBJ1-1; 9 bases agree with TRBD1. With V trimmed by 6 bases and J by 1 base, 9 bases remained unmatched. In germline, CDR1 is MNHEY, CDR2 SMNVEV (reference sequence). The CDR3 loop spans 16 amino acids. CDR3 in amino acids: CASRPRQGERNTEAFF. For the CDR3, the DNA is TGTGCCAGCAGGCCTAGACAGGGGGAGAGGAACACTGAAGCTTTCTTT.

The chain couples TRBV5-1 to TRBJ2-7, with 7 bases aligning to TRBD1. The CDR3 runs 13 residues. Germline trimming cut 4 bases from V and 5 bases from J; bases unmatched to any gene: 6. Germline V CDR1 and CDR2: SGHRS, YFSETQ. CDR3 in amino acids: CASSLTGPHEQYF. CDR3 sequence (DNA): TGCGCCAGCAGCCTGACAGGGCCCCACGAGCAGTACTTC.

The CDR3 DNA is TGTGCCAGCAGCTTGACACAGGGAAAGACCCAGTACTTC. Its translation: CASSLTQGKTQYF. This chain links TRBV5-6 with TRBJ2-5; TRBD1 is a possible D gene (6 bases). The CDR3 has 13 residues. The V end was cut by 1 base, the J end by 6 bases, with 10 bases between. Germline CDR1 reads SGHDT; CDR2 reads YYEEEE.

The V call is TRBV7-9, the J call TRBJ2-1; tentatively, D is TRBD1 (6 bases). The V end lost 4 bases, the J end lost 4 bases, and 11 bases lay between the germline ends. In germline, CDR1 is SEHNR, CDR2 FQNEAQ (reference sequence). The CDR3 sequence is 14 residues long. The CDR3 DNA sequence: TGTGCCAGCAGCTCTTTGGGGGCTTACAATGAGCAGTTCTTC. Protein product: CASSSLGAYNEQFF.

Written as DNA, the CDR3 is TGCGCCAGCAGCCCACAAACGGGGATTAACACTGAAGCTTTCTTT. As protein: CASSPQTGINTEAFF. This chain joins TRBV4-1 and TRBJ1-1; the D is unclear. Germline CDR1 and CDR2: MGHRA and YSYEKL. Trimming took off 4 bases at V and 2 bases at J, with 14 bases between the two ends. The CDR3 runs to 15 residues.